The 12 T cell receptor beta chains in this list originate from one sample, sequenced in a study of T cell changes during pregnancy in multiple sclerosis. This table comes from immunoSEQ multiplex PCR, and its TCRdb copy is limited to in-frame clones, with some not included. Of about 40,000 clones in the sample, roughly 94% were seen once. The sample here was peripheral blood, taken in the third trimester of pregnancy. These receptors were taken from a female donor with multiple sclerosis, enrolled in a pregnancy study.

The J gene is TRBJ1-1, the V gene TRBV4-3; D is uncertain. This CDR3 spans 15 amino acids. The germline gives CDR1 LGHNA, CDR2 YSLEER. Trimming pared 1 base from V and 0 bases from J, leaving 9 bases between. This chain's CDR3 is CASSQVRQMNTEAFF. CDR3 in DNA: TGCGCCAGCAGCCAAGTACGCCAGATGAACACTGAAGCTTTCTTT.

The chain uses TRBV11-3 and TRBJ2-2, with D uncertain. The CDR3 extends over 15 amino acids. Germline V CDR1 and CDR2: SGHNT, YENEEA. Trimming removed 5 bases at V and 2 bases at J, with 12 bases between. The CDR3 loop is CASSGSLQNTGELFF. The CDR3 coding sequence is TGTGCCAGCAGCGGTAGCTTGCAAAACACCGGGGAGCTGTTTTTT. Full variable domain (outside the CDR3, taken from reference TRBV11-3 and TRBJ2-2): EAGVVQSPRYKIIEKKQPVAFWCNPISGHNTLYWYLQNLGQGPELLIRYENEEAVDDSQLPKDRFSAERLKGVDSTLKIQPAELGDSAVYLCASSGSLQNTGELFFGEGSRLTVL.

The chain is built from TRBV18 and TRBJ2-3; 11 bases line up with TRBD2. The CDR3 has 17 amino acids. The germline CDR1 and CDR2 sequences are KGHSH and LQKENI. V shed 2 bases and J 5 bases; nucleotides not matched to a gene: 9. CDR3 protein: CASSPGPSGRRRDTQYF. The DNA of the CDR3 is TGTGCCAGCTCACCAGGTCCTAGCGGGAGGCGGAGAGATACGCAGTATTTT.

J is TRBJ2-3 and V is TRBV7-3; possibly TRBD1 for D (5 bases). The CDR3 runs to 13 residues. Germline-derived CDR1 and CDR2 are SGHTA and FQGTGA. V gave up 3 bases and J gave up 4 bases, with 8 bases separating them. In DNA form, the CDR3 reads TGTGCCAGCAGCTTTCCAGGGTCAGATACGCAGTATTTT. Residues: CASSFPGSDTQYF.

The chain is built from TRBV19 and TRBJ2-1; a possible D gene is TRBD2 (6 bases). From germline, CDR1 is LNHDA and CDR2 SQIVND (reference sequence). Trimming removed 4 bases from V and 6 bases from J, with 13 bases in between. The CDR3 spans 14 residues. CDR3 protein: CASSNTGRGNEQFF. In DNA form, the CDR3 reads TGTGCCAGTAGTAATACCGGGAGAGGCAATGAGCAGTTCTTC.

The chain combines TRBV2 with TRBJ1-4, with 10 positions matching TRBD1. Germline loops: CDR1 SNHLY, CDR2 FYNNEI. The CDR3 contains 16 residues. J lost 4 bases, V lost 7 bases, and 9 bases had no gene match. In nucleotides, the CDR3 is TGTGCCAGCACCCGGGACAGGGGTTGGGGTAATGAAAAACTGTTTTTT. It specifies CASTRDRGWGNEKLFF.

The rearrangement joins TRBV7-6 to TRBJ2-7; TRBD2 matches at 11 bases. CDR3 length equals 15 residues. The junction had 5 bases not matched to a gene; V was cut back by 5 bases and J by 2 bases. Germline lookup yields CDR1 SGHVS and CDR2 FNYEAQ. CDR3 nucleotides: TGTGCCAGCAGCCTTAGCGGGGGGGCCCCCTACGAGCAGTACTTC. Protein: CASSLSGGAPYEQYF.

The V and J genes are TRBV19 and TRBJ1-4; no definite D call. V was cut by 4 bases and J by 4 bases, with 10 bases left in between. CDR3 length: 14 residues. Germline CDR1 is LNHDA and CDR2 is SQIVND (reference sequence). The CDR3 DNA reads as TGTGCCAGTAGTAGACAATTCAATAATGAAAAACTGTTTTTT. Translating it yields CASSRQFNNEKLFF.

The chain combines TRBV6-5 with TRBJ2-3; a weak D match, TRBD2 (6 bases). Germline V gene sequence: CDR1 MNHEY, CDR2 SVGAGI. V lost 6 bases and J lost 2, with 12 bases in between. CDR3 size: 14 residues. The DNA of the CDR3 is TGTGCCAGCAGAGGTGGAGGGGACACAGATACGCAGTATTTT. Protein product: CASRGGGDTDTQYF.

The chain joins TRBV7-3 to TRBJ2-7, with D unclear. There are 13 residues in the CDR3. V was clipped by 5 bases and J by 7 bases, with 15 bases between them. From germline, CDR1 is SGHTA and CDR2 FQGTGA. CDR3 residues: CASSPYAEAEQYF. DNA for the CDR3: TGTGCCAGCAGCCCCTATGCTGAGGCTGAGCAGTACTTC.

The chain is built from TRBV5-4 and TRBJ2-5, with a possible D match to TRBD1 (6 bases). CDR3 size: 15 residues. Trimming took off 5 bases at V and 5 bases at J, with 19 bases between the two ends. CDR1 and CDR2 from the germline V gene are SGHNT and YYREEE (reference sequence). The CDR3 bases are TGTGCCAGCAGTTCAGGGGCCCAGGGCTCGGAGACCCAGTACTTC. Its protein product is CASSSGAQGSETQYF.

The CDR3 DNA follows: TGTGCCAGCTCACCACGGGTTAAGACAGCAGTGAACACTGAAGCTTTCTTT. Its protein is CASSPRVKTAVNTEAFF. The V and J genes are TRBV18 and TRBJ1-1; perhaps TRBD1 as D (5 bases). The V end was cut by 1 base, the J end by 0 bases, with 15 bases between. Germline values: CDR1 KGHSH, CDR2 LQKENI. This CDR3 region has 17 residues.